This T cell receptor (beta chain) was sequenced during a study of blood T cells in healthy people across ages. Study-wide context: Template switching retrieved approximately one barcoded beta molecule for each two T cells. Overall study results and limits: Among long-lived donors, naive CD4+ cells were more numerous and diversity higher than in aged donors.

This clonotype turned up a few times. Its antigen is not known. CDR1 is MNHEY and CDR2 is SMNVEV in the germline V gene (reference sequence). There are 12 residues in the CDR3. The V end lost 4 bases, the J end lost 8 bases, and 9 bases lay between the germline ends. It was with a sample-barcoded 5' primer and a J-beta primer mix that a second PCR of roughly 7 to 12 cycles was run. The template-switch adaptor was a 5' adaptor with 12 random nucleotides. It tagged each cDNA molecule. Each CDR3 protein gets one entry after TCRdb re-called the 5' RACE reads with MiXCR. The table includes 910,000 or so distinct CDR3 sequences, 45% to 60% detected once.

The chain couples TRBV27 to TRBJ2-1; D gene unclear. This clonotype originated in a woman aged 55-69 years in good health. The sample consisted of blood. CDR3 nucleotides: TGTGCCAGCAGTTCGAGGTTGGATGAGCAGTTCTTC. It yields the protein CASSSRLDEQFF.